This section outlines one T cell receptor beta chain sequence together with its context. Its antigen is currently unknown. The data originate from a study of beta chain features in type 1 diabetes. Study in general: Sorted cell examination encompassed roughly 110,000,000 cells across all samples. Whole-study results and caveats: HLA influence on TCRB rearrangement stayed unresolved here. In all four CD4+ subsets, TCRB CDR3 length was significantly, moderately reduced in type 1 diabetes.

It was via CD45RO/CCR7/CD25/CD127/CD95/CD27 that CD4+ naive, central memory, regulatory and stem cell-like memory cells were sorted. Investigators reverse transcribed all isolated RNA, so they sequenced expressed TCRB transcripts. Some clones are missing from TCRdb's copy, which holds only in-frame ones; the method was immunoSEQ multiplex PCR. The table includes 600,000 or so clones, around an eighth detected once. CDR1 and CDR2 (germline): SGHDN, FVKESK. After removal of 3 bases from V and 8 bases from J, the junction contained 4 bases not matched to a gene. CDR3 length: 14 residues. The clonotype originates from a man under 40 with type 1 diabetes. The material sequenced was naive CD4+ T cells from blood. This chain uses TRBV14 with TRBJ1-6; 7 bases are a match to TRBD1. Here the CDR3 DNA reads TGTGCCAGCAGCCAGGGACAGTACGATTCACCCCTCCACTTT. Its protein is CASSQGQYDSPLHF.